Each of the 25 T cell receptor beta chains below was sequenced from the same sample in a study of brain metastases from non-small cell lung cancer. Profiled with immunoSEQ multiplex PCR; TCRdb holds only in-frame clones, not every one. The sample lists fewer than 2,000 clones, roughly 90% occurring once. Sample: tissue from a brain metastasis. All receptors derive from a donor aged 40 or older with non-small cell lung cancer.

V usage is TRBV21-1 and J usage is TRBJ2-3; the table's D call, TRBD2, was not checked against the DNA. TRBV21-1 is a known pseudogene. The length of the CDR3 is 15 residues. The CDR3 reads CASSKLGLVTDTQYF. In DNA form, the CDR3 reads TGTGCCAGCAGCAAGCTTGGACTAGTTACAGATACGCAGTATTTT.

This chain links TRBV3-1 (or the pseudogene TRBV3-2) with TRBJ2-7, with D perhaps assigned TRBD1 or TRBD2 (7 bases each). The V end lost 3 bases, the J end lost 3 bases, and 15 bases lay between the germline ends. Germline CDR1 LGHDT, CDR2 YNNKEL (reference sequence). The CDR3 runs to 15 residues. The CDR3, as DNA: TGTGCCAGCAGCCAGCGACAGGGAGGGCTCTACGAGCAGTACGTC. Protein product: CASSQRQGGLYEQYV.

This rearrangement joins TRBV12-3 or TRBV12-4 to TRBJ2-5; D call uncertain. This CDR3 is 12 amino acids long. V was trimmed by 4 bases and J by 4 bases, leaving 7 bases between them. This CDR3 reads CASSWAIETQYF. CDR3 DNA sequence: TGTGCCAGCAGTTGGGCTATAGAGACCCAGTACTTC.

The chain is built from TRBV29-1 and TRBJ2-5; D possibly corresponds to TRBD1 (6 bases). Germline-derived CDR1 and CDR2 are SQVTM and ANQGSEA. V was pared by 6 bases and J by 3 bases, with 11 bases between. The CDR3 is 12 amino acids. CDR3 coding DNA: TGCAGCGTAATTAGACAGGAAGAGACCCAGTACTTC. It yields the protein CSVIRQEETQYF.

This chain connects TRBV6-1 to TRBJ1-5; TRBD1 might be the D (6 bases). Between the trimmed V and J ends, which lost 3 bases and 4 bases, there was a span of 10 bases. The V gene's germline CDR1 is MNHNS and CDR2 SASEGT. CDR3 length equals 14 residues. DNA of the CDR3: TGTGCCAGCAGTGAGGGGGCGGGAAATCAGCCCCAGCATTTT. As protein: CASSEGAGNQPQHF.

The chain carries TRBV21-1 and TRBJ1-5; whether TRBD1, the table's D call, matches the DNA was not checked. TRBV21-1 is termed a pseudogene. The CDR3 totals 17 residues. DNA for the CDR3: TGTGCCAGCAGCAAAGACAGTACAACAGGAAAGGGCCAGCCCCAGCATTTT. This gives the protein CASSKDSTTGKGQPQHF.

The V gene is TRBV27, the J gene TRBJ2-2; D might be TRBD2 (6 bases). The germline V and J ends were trimmed by 5 bases and 3 bases, with 16 bases remaining between them. In germline, CDR1 is MNHEY, CDR2 SMNVEV (reference sequence). The CDR3 has 16 residues. CDR3: CASSPHSSVDTGELFF. The CDR3 coding sequence is TGTGCCAGCAGTCCCCACTCTAGCGTGGACACCGGGGAGCTGTTTTTT.

The rearrangement links TRBV9 to TRBJ2-2; 9 nucleotides align to TRBD1. CDR3 size: 17 residues. CDR1 is SGDLS, CDR2 YYNGEE, per germline. Losses at the gene ends were 2 bases for V and 2 bases for J; bases not matched to a gene: 7. The chain's CDR3 is CASSVTRDRVNTGELFF. CDR3 nucleotides: TGTGCCAGCAGCGTGACCCGGGACAGGGTCAACACCGGGGAGCTGTTTTTT. The variable domain in full, completed from reference TRBV9 and TRBJ2-2, reads DSGVTQTPKHLITATGQRVTLRCSPRSGDLSVYWYQQSLDQGLQFLIQYYNGEERAKGNILERFSAQQFPDLHSELNLSSLELGDSALYFCASSVTRDRVNTGELFFGEGSRLTVL.

The V call is TRBV27, the J call TRBJ2-5; possible D gene TRBD1, 6 bases. V lost 3 bases, J lost 1 base, and 12 bases lay in between. Germline values: CDR1 MNHEY, CDR2 SMNVEV (reference sequence). The CDR3 extends over 15 amino acids. The chain's CDR3 is CASSFLQGIQETQYF. In nucleotides, the CDR3 is TGTGCCAGCAGTTTCCTGCAGGGGATCCAAGAGACCCAGTACTTC.

This sequence joins TRBV7-2 and TRBJ2-1; 9 bases fit TRBD1. Germline V gene lookup returns CDR1 SGHTA and CDR2 FQGNSA. The CDR3 has 14 amino acids. Losses at the gene ends were 5 bases for V and 7 bases for J; bases not matched to a gene: 6. The CDR3 here is CASSKTGGGNEQFF. In DNA form, the CDR3 reads TGTGCCAGCAGCAAAACAGGGGGCGGAAATGAGCAGTTCTTC.

The chain combines TRBV4-1 with TRBJ1-2; 7 bases align to TRBD1. CDR1 is MGHRA, CDR2 YSYEKL, per germline. CDR3 length: 13 amino acids. V shed 4 bases, J shed 5 bases, and the junction held 4 bases outside the gene matches. For the CDR3, the DNA is TGCGCCAGCAGCCCCCGACAGGGTTATGGCTACACCTTC. It specifies CASSPRQGYGYTF.

This chain uses TRBV3-1 (or the pseudogene TRBV3-2) with TRBJ2-7, with 10 bases identical to TRBD1. The CDR3 is 14 amino acids. The V segment lost 1 base and the J segment 5 bases; nucleotides outside the gene matches: 2. Germline CDR1 LGHDT, CDR2 YNNKEL (reference sequence). The CDR3 is CASSQGQGAHEQYF. In nucleotides, the CDR3 is TGTGCCAGCAGCCAAGGACAGGGGGCCCACGAGCAGTACTTC.

V and J are TRBV6-5 and TRBJ2-1; 8 bases align to TRBD2. Germline values: CDR1 MNHEY, CDR2 SVGAGI. The CDR3 has 14 amino acids. Unmatched junction bases numbered 7, after V lost 6 bases and J lost 6 bases. The DNA for the CDR3 is TGTGCCAGCAGGAAAGGACTAGCCTCCAATGAGCAGTTCTTC. Its translation is CASRKGLASNEQFF.

CDR3 nucleotide sequence: TGTGCCAGCAGCTTCGATGGGCTCCAGGGGCGGGCCTTTTTT. Encoded protein: CASSFDGLQGRAFF. The chain is built from TRBV7-9 and TRBJ1-4; possible D gene TRBD1, 6 bases. CDR1 and CDR2 from the germline V gene are SEHNR and FQNEAQ (reference sequence). Trimming stripped 3 bases from V and 17 bases from J, with 22 bases between. The CDR3 consists of 14 residues. The entire variable domain, with the rest obtained from reference TRBV7-9 and TRBJ1-4, is as follows: DTGVSQNPRHKITKRGQNVTFRCDPISEHNRLYWYRQTLGQGPEFLTYFQNEAQLEKSRLLSDRFSAERPKGSFSTLEIQRTEQGDSAMYLCASSFDGLQGRAFFGSGTQLSVL.

The CDR3 region has the DNA TGTGCCAGCAGCCAAGTGGACGGGACCCAGTACTTC. Protein product: CASSQVDGTQYF. The chain is built from TRBV3-1 (or the pseudogene TRBV3-2) and TRBJ2-5; D unclear. CDR1 is LGHDT, CDR2 YNNKEL, per germline (reference sequence). Trimming stripped 1 base from V and 7 bases from J, with 7 bases between. The length of the CDR3 is 12 residues.

The chain combines TRBV2 with TRBJ1-5; no firm D call. The germline CDR1 and CDR2 sequences are SNHLY and FYNNEI. The CDR3 consists of 13 residues. V shed 1 base and J shed 7 bases, with 8 bases lying between them. This CDR3 reads CASSEEGIQPQHF. Written as DNA, the CDR3 is TGTGCCAGCAGTGAAGAGGGCATCCAGCCCCAGCATTTT. Supplemented by reference TRBV2 and TRBJ1-5, the full variable domain reads EPEVTQTPSHQVTQMGQEVILRCVPISNHLYFYWYRQILGQKVEFLVSFYNNEISEKSEIFDDQFSVERPDGSNFTLKIRSTKLEDSAMYFCASSEEGIQPQHFGDGTRLSIL.

The J gene is TRBJ2-3, the V gene TRBV7-8; perhaps D is TRBD1 or TRBD2 (5 bases each). Germline V gene data show CDR1 as SGHVS and CDR2 as FQNEAQ. The ends were cut back, 2 bases at V and 1 base at J, with 7 bases in the middle. This CDR3 has 14 amino acids. The chain's CDR3 is CASSLWDGTDTQYF. The CDR3 nucleotides read TGTGCCAGCAGCTTATGGGACGGCACAGATACGCAGTATTTT.

The V gene is TRBV6-5, the J gene TRBJ1-2; TRBD1 matches at 9 bases. This CDR3 comprises 16 residues. Germline V gives CDR1 MNHEY, CDR2 SVGAGI. The V gene end was trimmed by 4 bases and the J gene end by 4 bases; junction bases not matched to a gene: 10. CDR3: CASSSYRGQGSYGYTF. In DNA form, the CDR3 reads TGTGCCAGCAGTTCCTACAGGGGGCAAGGGAGCTATGGCTACACCTTC.

The J gene is TRBJ1-5, the V gene TRBV5-6; 7 bases fit TRBD1. CDR1 and CDR2 (germline): SGHDT, YYEEEE. V lost 0 bases to trimming and J lost 5 bases; unmatched junction nucleotides: 5. This CDR3 comprises 15 residues. Here the CDR3 reads CASSLGRGGYQPQHF. The CDR3 region has the DNA TGTGCCAGCAGCTTGGGCAGGGGGGGTTATCAGCCCCAGCATTTT. Combining the CDR3 with reference TRBV5-6 and TRBJ1-5 gives the whole variable domain DAGVTQSPTHLIKTRGQQVTLRCSPKSGHDTVSWYQQALGQGPQFIFQYYEEEERQRGNFPDRFSGHQFPNYSSELNVNALLLGDSALYLCASSLGRGGYQPQHFGDGTRLSIL.

As regards this clone: Other DNA variants within this sample encode the same CDR3. The gene calls are TRBV5-1 and TRBJ2-7, with TRBD1 matching over 8 bases. This CDR3 spans 13 amino acids. V was pared by 3 bases and J by 5 bases, with 4 bases of the junction left unmatched. Looked up from germline, CDR1 is SGHRS and CDR2 is YFSETQ. The CDR3 is CASSSGTGDEQYF. In DNA form, the CDR3 reads TGCGCCAGCAGCTCCGGGACAGGCGACGAGCAGTACTTC.

As concerns this clone: One end of the junction is discordant with germline, which a read error may explain. The chain joins TRBV5-1 to TRBJ1-5; D remains ambiguous. The CDR3 runs to 15 residues. Germline V gene data show CDR1 as SGHRS and CDR2 as YFSETQ. This CDR3 reads CANSLEGQVGQPQHF. CDR3 bases: TGCGCCAACAGCTTGGAGGGTCAGGTGGGCCAGCCCCAGCATTTT.

This chain uses TRBV5-1 with TRBJ2-3; 14 nucleotides agree with TRBD2. The CDR3 extends over 16 amino acids. Per the germline V gene, CDR1 is SGHRS and CDR2 is YFSETQ. V shed 3 bases and J 9 bases; nucleotides not matched to a gene: 9. The CDR3 protein is CASSWGLAGVALTQYF. The CDR3 DNA is TGCGCCAGCAGCTGGGGACTAGCGGGGGTTGCTCTCACGCAGTATTTT.

J is TRBJ2-3 and V is TRBV7-9, with D perhaps TRBD1 (5 bases). The V end was cut by 5 bases, the J end by 0 bases, with 15 bases between. Germline-derived CDR1 and CDR2 are SEHNR and FQNEAQ (reference sequence). This CDR3 comprises 16 residues. The CDR3 spells CASSRDSRPSTDTQYF. Here the CDR3 DNA reads TGTGCCAGCAGCCGAGACAGTCGGCCGAGCACAGATACGCAGTATTTT.

This clone appeared once. The V and J genes are TRBV5-6 and TRBJ1-2, with D perhaps TRBD1 (6 bases). V gave up 3 bases and J gave up 8 bases, with 11 bases separating them. CDR3 length: 12 residues. Per germline, CDR1 SGHDT and CDR2 YYEEEE. The CDR3 DNA follows: TGTGCCAGCAGCTATAATCAGGGGGGCTACACCTTC. It codes for CASSYNQGGYTF.

V usage is TRBV28 and J usage is TRBJ2-2, with TRBD1 matching 7 bases. Germline V gene lookup returns CDR1 MDHEN and CDR2 SYDVKM. Germline trimming cut 4 bases from V and 5 bases from J; bases unmatched to any gene: 1. CDR3 size: 13 residues. The CDR3 DNA reads TGTGCCAGCAGTTCACAGGGGACCGGGGAGCTGTTTTTT. Its protein is CASSSQGTGELFF.